This passage covers 5 T cell receptor beta chains from one sample sequenced in a study of blood T cell repertoires in COVID-19. The data were produced by immunoSEQ multiplex PCR, yet TCRdb's version contains in-frame clones alone and is incomplete. The sample holds approximately 37,000 clones, more than 80% seen once. Sequenced material: peripheral blood. Receptors originate from a man aged 55-75 years with active or convalescent COVID-19.

This clone has a handful of counts. This CDR3 is CASSDRGSGANVLTF. CDR3 bases: TGTGCCAGCAGTGACCGCGGGTCCGGGGCCAACGTCCTGACTTTC. The J gene is TRBJ2-6, the V gene TRBV6-1; D is perhaps TRBD2 (5 bases). Germline CDR1 MNHNS, CDR2 SASEGT. Trimming left V 3 bases short and J 4 bases short, with 10 bases between. This CDR3 has 15 residues.

The chain recombines TRBV19 with TRBJ2-4, with a possible D match to TRBD1 (6 bases). The CDR3 covers 13 residues. Germline loops: CDR1 LNHDA, CDR2 SQIVND (reference sequence). The V end was cut by 5 bases, the J end by 8 bases, with 13 bases between. The CDR3 protein is CASSLTQGYIQYF. The CDR3 DNA reads TGTGCCAGTAGTCTTACACAGGGTTACATTCAGTACTTC.

The chain carries TRBV2 and TRBJ1-2; D unresolved. Germline V gives CDR1 SNHLY, CDR2 FYNNEI. There are 13 residues in the CDR3. Trimming left V 4 bases short and J 4 bases short, with 10 bases between. CDR3 nucleotides: TGTGCCAGCAGTGCGGTGAACTCCTATGGCTACACCTTC. Translated: CASSAVNSYGYTF.

The V gene is TRBV6-2 or TRBV6-3, the J gene TRBJ1-5; 11 bases are a match to TRBD1. The CDR3 consists of 17 residues. The V segment lost 7 bases and the J segment 7 bases; nucleotides outside the gene matches: 15. Germline CDR1 is MNHEY and CDR2 is SVGEGT. The CDR3 is CASTPLRTGGSFQPQHF. CDR3 in DNA: TGTGCCAGCACCCCCCTAAGGACAGGGGGCAGCTTCCAGCCCCAGCATTTT.

CDR3 sequence: CASTPRHPNTEAFF. The CDR3 DNA reads as TGTGCCAGTACCCCCCGACACCCGAACACTGAAGCTTTCTTT. The rearrangement uses TRBV19 and TRBJ1-1; D not resolved. Per the germline V gene, CDR1 is LNHDA and CDR2 is SQIVND (reference sequence). Trimming shortened V by 7 bases and J by 1 base, and 13 bases separated the two germline ends. The CDR3 spans 14 residues.